This T cell receptor beta chain was retrieved from a study of OX40 agonist ivuxolimab in advanced cancers. Germline V gives CDR1 MNHNY, CDR2 SVGAGI (reference sequence). The CDR3 runs 13 residues. J gave up 3 bases and V 6 bases, and 1 base lay outside the gene matches. Sequencing used immunoSEQ multiplex PCR; TCRdb keeps in-frame clones, though not all of them. The data contain about 91,000 clones, approximately 90% of them singletons. This chain links TRBV6-6 with TRBJ2-7; 11 bases agree with TRBD2. The TCR comes from an adult with an advanced solid tumor such as melanoma, head and neck, liver or kidney cancer. The material was CD4+ or CD8+ T cells sorted from blood, obtained in a trial of the OX40 agonist ivuxolimab. CDR3 sequence: CASSTSGSYEQYF. DNA for the CDR3: TGTGCCAGCAGCACTAGCGGGAGCTACGAGCAGTACTTC.